These T cell receptor beta chains were read from a single sample in a study of T cell repertoires in cytomegalovirus infection. TCRdb passed the reads through MiXCR, listing each CDR3 protein once. Here the sample spans fewer than 300,000 distinct CDR3 sequences, roughly 25% being singletons. Specimen: PBMCs. These receptor sequences come from a human donor in good health (CMV status not recorded). Some clones in this sample may be carry-over from other donors' samples. The CDR3 runs from the conserved cysteine through the conserved F or W. D genes are given only for firm matches. The size entry is marked missing in some rows and otherwise reads once, few, many or a size class.

>12|NA|TRBJ2-3|NA|TRBV29-1
TGCAGCGTCGAGGGGGGAGCGGATACGCAGTATTTT
CSVEGGADTQYF
>15|TRBD1|TRBJ1-4|NA|TRBV6-6
TGTGCCAGCAGTTACTCGGCAGGGGGCATAGGAAAACTGTTTTTT
CASSYSAGGIGKLFF
>15|NA|TRBJ2-7|NA|TRBV5-1
TGCGCCAGCAGCTTGGTAGCAGGGACGACCTACGAGCAGTACTTC
CASSLVAGTTYEQYF
>14|TRBD2|TRBJ2-2|NA|TRBV19
TGTGCCAGTACCAGCGGGGGGAACACCGGGGAGCTGTTTTTT
CASTSGGNTGELFF
>16|TRBD1|TRBJ1-4|many|TRBV7-2
TGTGCCAGCAGTCAGAATCGACAGGGAACTAATGAAAAACTGTTTTTT
CASSQNRQGTNEKLFF
>16|NA|TRBJ2-4|NA|TRBV15
TGTGCCACCAGCAGAGACCCCGTGGAGGACAAAAACATTCAGTACTTC
CATSRDPVEDKNIQYF
>15|NA|TRBJ1-5|many|TRBV7-8
TGTGCCAGCAGCTTAGAGTCCGTCATAAATCAGCCCCAGCATTTT
CASSLESVINQPQHF
>15|NA|TRBJ1-1|many|TRBV7-3
TGTGCCAGCAGCCAAATGGGGGGAGCGAACACTGAAGCTTTCTTT
CASSQMGGANTEAFF
>17|TRBD2|TRBJ2-5|many|TRBV7-2
TGTGCCAGCAGCTTAGCGTTTGAGGCGGGAGGAAAAGAGACCCAGTACTTC
CASSLAFEAGGKETQYF
>15|TRBD2|TRBJ2-7|NA|TRBV7-8
TGTGCCAGCAGCTTGCCTAGCGGGGGGGTCTACGAGCAGTACTTC
CASSLPSGGVYEQYF
>15|NA|TRBJ1-5|few|TRBV12-3/TRBV12-4
TGTGCCAGCAGTTTAGAACAGCGAAGCAATCAGCCCCAGCATTTT
CASSLEQRSNQPQHF
>12|NA|TRBJ1-5|NA|TRBV28
TGTGCCAGCAGCACAATGAATCAGCCCCAGCATTTT
CASSTMNQPQHF
>15|NA|TRBJ2-3|many|TRBV7-8
TGTGCCAGCAGCGACCCAGCCCGTGGCACAGATACGCAGTATTTT
CASSDPARGTDTQYF
>17|NA|TRBJ2-1|few|TRBV6-2/TRBV6-3
TGTGCCAGCAGTTACAGCGTACCGAGTCTAGGGCGGTGGGAGCAGTTCTTC
CASSYSVPSLGRWEQFF
>11|NA|TRBJ1-5|few|TRBV12-5
TGTGCTAGTGGTCCACTGGTGCCCCAGCATTTT
CASGPLVPQHF
>15|NA|TRBJ2-5|NA|TRBV20-1
TGCAGTGCTAGAGTTGGTAGCGGCCACCAAGAGACCCAGTACTTC
CSARVGSGHQETQYF
>12|NA|TRBJ2-5|NA|TRBV7-2
TGTGCCAGCAGCAAGTACCAAGAGACCCAGTACTTC
CASSKYQETQYF
>14|NA|TRBJ2-3|many|TRBV7-2
TGTGCCAGTCTCCGGGGGAGCCCCACAGATACGCAGTATTTT
CASLRGSPTDTQYF
>12|NA|TRBJ2-1|NA|TRBV29-1
TGCAGCGTTGAAGTACTCGTGGATGAGCAGTTCTTC
CSVEVLVDEQFF
>15|NA|TRBJ2-3|NA|TRBV5-4
TGTGCCAGCAGCTTGGAGACAGGCCAGTCGGACACGCAGTATTTT
CASSLETGQSDTQYF
>13|NA|TRBJ1-1|few|TRBV7-9
TGTGCCAGCAGCATCAACAGCAACACTGAAGCTTTCTTT
CASSINSNTEAFF
>15|NA|TRBJ1-2|NA|TRBV7-2
TGTGCCAGCAGCTTCTCAGGAGGGGTCCCCTATGGCTACACCTTC
CASSFSGGVPYGYTF